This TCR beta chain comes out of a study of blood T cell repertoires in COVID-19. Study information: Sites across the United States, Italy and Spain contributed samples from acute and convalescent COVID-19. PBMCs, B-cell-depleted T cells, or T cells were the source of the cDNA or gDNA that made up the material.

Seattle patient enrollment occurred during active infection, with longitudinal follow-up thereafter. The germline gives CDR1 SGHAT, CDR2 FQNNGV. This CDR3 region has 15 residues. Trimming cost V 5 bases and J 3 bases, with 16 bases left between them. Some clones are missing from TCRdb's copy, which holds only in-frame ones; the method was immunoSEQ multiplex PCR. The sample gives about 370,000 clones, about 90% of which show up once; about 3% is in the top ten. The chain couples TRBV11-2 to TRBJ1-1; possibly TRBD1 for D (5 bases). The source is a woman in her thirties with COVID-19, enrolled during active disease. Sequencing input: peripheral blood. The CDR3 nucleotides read TGTGCCAGCAGCATCATCGTGCGGGGGGACACTGAAGCTTTCTTT. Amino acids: CASSIIVRGDTEAFF.